Below are 12 T cell receptor beta chains sequenced from a single sample in a study of neurological immune-mediated disorders. TCRdb passed the 5' RACE reads through MiXCR, listing each CDR3 protein once. The profile covers around 50,000 distinct CDR3 sequences, with 20% to 30% appearing a single time and 20% to 25% taken by the ten largest. Sequencing was carried out using PBMCs. Every receptor here comes from a woman between 65 and 79 years old in good health.

The rearrangement uses TRBV7-2 and TRBJ1-1; D is unresolved. CDR1 and CDR2 from the germline V gene are SGHTA and FQGNSA. Trimming took off 0 bases at V and 8 bases at J, with 7 bases between the two ends. The CDR3 contains 12 residues. CDR3 amino acids: CASSLAVGEAFF. CDR3 coding DNA: TGTGCCAGCAGCTTAGCGGTCGGGGAAGCTTTCTTT.

This clonotype has at least ten counts. This rearrangement joins TRBV7-9 to TRBJ1-2, with D unresolved. Germline CDR1 reads SEHNR; CDR2 reads FQNEAQ (reference sequence). This CDR3 spans 13 amino acids. Trimming removed 1 base from V and 2 bases from J, with 5 bases in between. Here the CDR3 reads CASSLDFNYGYTF. In DNA form, the CDR3 reads TGTGCCAGCAGCTTAGACTTCAACTATGGCTACACCTTC.

V gene TRBV5-1 combines with J gene TRBJ2-7; D possibly corresponds to TRBD1 (5 bases). The V end lost 0 bases, the J end lost 3 bases, and 7 bases lay between the germline ends. This CDR3 is built from 13 residues. The V gene's germline CDR1 is SGHRS and CDR2 YFSETQ. The CDR3 reads CASSLVGDYEQYF. The DNA of the CDR3 is TGCGCCAGCAGCTTGGTAGGGGACTACGAGCAGTACTTC.

This clonotype was found many times. Here the CDR3 DNA reads TGCGCCAGCAGCTCGACACTATCGGGACACCTGAACTATGGCTACACCTTC. Protein: CASSSTLSGHLNYGYTF. The chain employs TRBV5-1 and TRBJ1-2; D may be TRBD1 (6 bases). Trimming left V 3 bases short and J 2 bases short, with 20 bases between. CDR1 is SGHRS and CDR2 is YFSETQ in the germline V gene. The CDR3 is 17 residues long.

In its sample, this clonotype was seen many times. This chain uses TRBV7-2 with TRBJ2-2; TRBD2 aligns across 7 bases. V was clipped by 1 base and J by 7 bases; unmatched bases: 6. The CDR3 covers 15 residues. Germline lookup yields CDR1 SGHTA and CDR2 FQGNSA. This chain's CDR3 is CASSLGGGGNGELFF. Written as DNA, the CDR3 is TGTGCCAGCAGCTTAGGTGGGGGAGGGAACGGGGAGCTGTTTTTT.

This clonotype was detected ten times or more. The J gene is TRBJ2-1, the V gene TRBV20-1, with 10 positions matching TRBD2. This CDR3 is built from 14 residues. The V and J ends lost 5 bases and 9 bases, in that order; junction bases with no gene match: 10. Germline V gene lookup returns CDR1 DFQATT and CDR2 SNEGSKA (reference sequence). In nucleotides, the CDR3 is TGCAGTGCTGCGGACCGGCTAGCGGGAGCTGAGCAGTTCTTC. Translating gives CSAADRLAGAEQFF.

This clonotype has at least ten counts. J is TRBJ1-6 and V is TRBV3-1; unclear D gene. The CDR3 is 15 amino acids. CDR1 and CDR2 from the germline V gene are LGHDT and YNNKEL (reference sequence). The ends were cut back, 0 bases at V and 8 bases at J, with 11 bases in the middle. CDR3 sequence (DNA): TGTGCCAGCAGCCAAGATTTTGCCGTTTATTCACCCCTCCACTTT. Protein product: CASSQDFAVYSPLHF.

This chain uses TRBV20-1 with TRBJ1-2; no clear D gene. V dropped 4 bases and J dropped 7 bases, with 19 bases sitting between them. There are 14 residues in the CDR3. The V gene's germline CDR1 is DFQATT and CDR2 SNEGSKA (reference sequence). The CDR3 sequence is CSAIPGVLTSGYTF. Here the CDR3 DNA reads TGCAGTGCTATCCCCGGCGTTCTGACTTCTGGCTACACCTTC.

This clonotype was counted ten times or more. The CDR3 DNA follows: TGCAGTGCTAGACTACACTATAGCAATGAGCAGTTCTTC. Its translation is CSARLHYSNEQFF. This rearrangement joins TRBV20-1 to TRBJ2-1; D not certain. From germline, CDR1 is DFQATT and CDR2 SNEGSKA (reference sequence). Trimming took off 2 bases at V and 6 bases at J, with 11 bases between the two ends. This CDR3 contains 13 residues.

This chain uses TRBV12-3 or TRBV12-4 with TRBJ2-7; TRBD1 matches 7 bases. The V and J ends lost 11 bases and 3 bases, in that order; junction bases with no gene match: 13. The length of the CDR3 is 14 residues. The CDR3, as DNA: TGTGCCCTCGGTCGGACAGGCCCAAGCTACGAGCAGTACTTC. It yields the protein CALGRTGPSYEQYF.

This clonotype occurred many times. The chain joins TRBV15 to TRBJ2-3, with D possibly TRBD2 on 5 matching bases. Germline CDR1 reads LNHNV; CDR2 reads YYDKDF (reference sequence). The CDR3 covers 12 residues. V lost 8 bases and J 8 bases, leaving 14 bases between the germline ends. For the CDR3, the DNA is TGTGCCACCGGAGCAGGTCGGGGTACGCAGTATTTT. Its translation: CATGAGRGTQYF.

There are many counts of this clonotype. The CDR3 spells CASSYSTTGYGYTF. As DNA, the CDR3 is TGTGCCAGCAGTTACTCGACCACAGGGTATGGCTACACCTTC. The chain uses TRBV6-6 and TRBJ1-2; the D gene is possibly TRBD1 (6 bases). Trimming stripped 0 bases from V and 5 bases from J, with 10 bases between. The CDR3 spans 14 residues. Germline lookup yields CDR1 MNHNY and CDR2 SVGAGI (reference sequence).